This T cell receptor (beta chain) was identified during a study of control samples from healthy donors and cancer patients. Using immunoSEQ multiplex PCR, the repertoire was profiled, and TCRdb retains in-frame clones only, with some absent. This table has about 160,000 clones, around 96% appearing once. V shed 4 bases, J shed 1 base, and the junction held 7 bases outside the gene matches. This CDR3 has 16 residues. The germline V gene encodes CDR1 LNHDA and CDR2 SQIVND (reference sequence). This clonotype originated in a woman between 25 and 40 years old in good health. The material sequenced was blood. The chain employs TRBV19 and TRBJ1-1, with TRBD1 matching 9 bases. The CDR3 coding sequence is TGTGCCAGTAGTACCCCGGGACAGGGAACGAACACTGAAGCTTTCTTT. This translates into CASSTPGQGTNTEAFF.